A single sample is the source of the 20 T cell receptor beta chains below, sequenced in a study of blood T cell repertoires in COVID-19. Measured with immunoSEQ multiplex PCR; TCRdb has only the in-frame clones, and not every one. The table records about 81,000 clones, roughly nine tenths of them present only once. The sample consisted of peripheral blood. The receptors originated from a woman aged 50 to 60 in a cohort sampled during active COVID-19.

This clone has a single count. This chain connects TRBV7-3 to TRBJ2-1; D unclear. Germline lookup yields CDR1 SGHTA and CDR2 FQGTGA. This CDR3 spans 13 amino acids. The germline V and J ends were trimmed by 2 bases and 10 bases, with 12 bases remaining between them. As DNA, the CDR3 is TGTGCCAGCAGCTTATTAGAGGCGACGGAGCAGTTCTTC. Translated, it gives CASSLLEATEQFF.

This rearrangement joins TRBV6-1 to TRBJ2-7; 8 positions match TRBD2. In germline, CDR1 is MNHNS, CDR2 SASEGT. There are 14 residues in the CDR3. V lost 2 bases to trimming and J lost 1 base; unmatched junction nucleotides: 1. CDR3 in DNA: TGTGCCAGCAGTGAACTAGCGGGTTCCTACGAGCAGTACTTC. Its protein product is CASSELAGSYEQYF.

This chain uses TRBV6-2 or TRBV6-3 with TRBJ2-7, with D tentatively TRBD1 (5 bases). The germline V gene encodes CDR1 MNHEY and CDR2 SVGEGT. This CDR3 is 13 amino acids long. Trimming removed 2 bases from V and 10 bases from J, with 15 bases in between. CDR3 residues: CASSYDPQALQYF. In DNA, the CDR3 is TGTGCCAGCAGTTACGACCCACAGGCTTTACAGTACTTC.

The rearrangement uses TRBV9 and TRBJ2-5; D may be TRBD2 (6 bases). V lost 0 bases to trimming and J lost 5 bases, with 14 bases between them. Germline lookup yields CDR1 SGDLS and CDR2 YYNGEE. The length of the CDR3 is 15 residues. CDR3 coding DNA: TGTGCCAGCAGCGTAGCTGAAGGACGGGGGGAGACCCAGTACTTC. This sequence encodes CASSVAEGRGETQYF.

The chain carries TRBV18 and TRBJ1-2; tentative D call: TRBD1 (6 bases). Germline V gives CDR1 KGHSH, CDR2 LQKENI. Trimming left V 3 bases short and J 8 bases short, with 13 bases between. The CDR3 runs 13 residues. CDR3 bases: TGTGCCAGCTCACCGGTAAACAGGGAGGGCTACACCTTC. It encodes CASSPVNREGYTF.

The chain joins TRBV5-1 to TRBJ2-6; D uncertain. This CDR3 region has 15 residues. V dropped 3 bases and J dropped 0 bases, with 7 bases sitting between them. Germline-derived CDR1 and CDR2 are SGHRS and YFSETQ. The CDR3 here is CASSSGYSGANVLTF. CDR3 sequence (DNA): TGCGCCAGCAGCTCAGGATACTCTGGGGCCAACGTCCTGACTTTC.

This chain uses TRBV21-1 with TRBJ1-4. TRBV21-1 corresponds to a pseudogene. The CDR3 runs to 17 residues. The CDR3 DNA follows: TGTGCCAGCAGCAAACTGGCAGCGTCGACAACTAATGAAAAACTGTTTTTT. This sequence encodes CASSKLAASTTNEKLFF.

The V gene is TRBV9, the J gene TRBJ1-4; maybe TRBD1 (6 bases). V was shortened by 4 bases and J by 0 bases, with 16 bases between the two germline ends. Germline CDR1 SGDLS, CDR2 YYNGEE. The CDR3 length is 17 residues. Here the CDR3 reads CASSTGQLGATNEKLFF. The CDR3 bases are TGTGCCAGCAGCACTGGACAGCTCGGAGCAACTAATGAAAAACTGTTTTTT.

Concerning this clone: Germline is not matched at one junction end, which may reflect a read error. The chain employs TRBV7-7 and TRBJ2-5; D is possibly TRBD1 (5 bases). Germline V gene lookup returns CDR1 SSHAT and CDR2 FNYEAQ (reference sequence). The CDR3 has 15 amino acids. CDR3 DNA: TGTGCTAGCAGCCCTACCCCGACAGTTGGAGAGACCCAGTACTTC. Its protein is CASSPTPTVGETQYF.

V usage is TRBV30 and J usage is TRBJ1-6; 7 nucleotides agree with TRBD1. The CDR3 length is 14 residues. Germline V gene sequence: CDR1 GTSNPN, CDR2 SVGIG (reference sequence). Losses at the gene ends were 0 bases for V and 8 bases for J; bases not matched to a gene: 4. The DNA for the CDR3 is TGTGCCTGGAGTGTACCACAGGGGTATTCACCCCTCCACTTT. Translating gives CAWSVPQGYSPLHF.

This clone was counted many times. The chain is built from TRBV2 and TRBJ1-2, with D maybe TRBD1 (6 bases). Looked up from germline, CDR1 is SNHLY and CDR2 is FYNNEI. The CDR3 has 13 amino acids. Deletions cut 10 bases from V and 0 bases from J, with 12 bases between. The CDR3 DNA is TGTGCCAAAGACAGGAACGCTAACTATGGCTACACCTTC. It translates to CAKDRNANYGYTF.

The gene calls are TRBV27 and TRBJ2-7; TRBD1 might be the D (6 bases). Trimming shortened V by 0 bases and J by 2 bases, and 8 bases separated the two germline ends. The CDR3 extends over 14 amino acids. From germline, CDR1 is MNHEY and CDR2 SMNVEV (reference sequence). The CDR3 bases are TGTGCCAGCAGTTTATCCAGGGGACCCTACGAGCAGTACTTC. Translation gives CASSLSRGPYEQYF.

CDR3 sequence (DNA): TGTGCCAGTAGTATCCTGTTTTCCTACGAGCAGTACTTC. Translating it yields CASSILFSYEQYF. The V gene is TRBV19, the J gene TRBJ2-7; D gene unclear. From germline, CDR1 is LNHDA and CDR2 SQIVND (reference sequence). Trimming left V 3 bases short and J 1 base short, with 7 bases between. The CDR3 is 13 residues long. Drawing the rest from reference TRBV19 and TRBJ2-7, the complete variable domain is DGGITQSPKYLFRKEGQNVTLSCEQNLNHDAMYWYRQDPGQGLRLIYYSQIVNDFQKGDIAEGYSVSREKKESFPLTVTSAQKNPTAFYLCASSILFSYEQYFGPGTRLTVT.

This chain links TRBV2 with TRBJ1-2; TRBD1 is a possible D gene (5 bases). Germline lookup yields CDR1 SNHLY and CDR2 FYNNEI. Trimming cost V 1 base and J 5 bases, with 20 bases left between them. The CDR3 contains 17 residues. Here the CDR3 reads CASSEGPLDLGAYGYTF. CDR3 coding DNA: TGTGCCAGCAGTGAAGGCCCATTGGACCTTGGGGCTTATGGCTACACCTTC.

The chain employs TRBV28 and TRBJ2-1; D is undetermined. The ends were cut back, 1 base at V and 2 bases at J, with 12 bases in the middle. CDR1 is MDHEN and CDR2 is SYDVKM in the germline V gene. This CDR3 region has 16 residues. The DNA for the CDR3 is TGTGCCAGCAGTTTATATGAGGCGGCGACCTACAATGAGCAGTTCTTC. This codes for CASSLYEAATYNEQFF.

This clone was observed a single time. The genes are TRBV1 and TRBJ1-6. TRBV1 is listed as a pseudogene. This CDR3 is 13 amino acids long. The CDR3 loop reads CTSSPRVNSPLHF. The CDR3 nucleotides read TGCACCAGCAGCCCACGGGTCAATTCACCCCTCCACTTT.

The CDR3 sequence is CASSSGLAGVEQYF. CDR3 DNA sequence: TGCGCCAGCAGCAGTGGACTAGCGGGAGTTGAGCAGTACTTC. The J gene is TRBJ2-7, the V gene TRBV5-1; 13 bases are shared with TRBD2. CDR3 length equals 14 residues. V lost 4 bases, J lost 7 bases, and 5 bases stayed unmatched. CDR1 is SGHRS and CDR2 is YFSETQ in the germline V gene.

The CDR3 is CASSRGTGNTEAFF. The CDR3 DNA reads TGTGCCAGCAGCCGTGGGACAGGGAACACTGAAGCTTTCTTT. This chain joins TRBV6-5 and TRBJ1-1, with 8 bases lining up with TRBD1. CDR1 is MNHEY and CDR2 is SVGAGI in the germline V gene. Trimming at V came to 6 bases and at J to 1 base, leaving 4 bases not matched to a gene. There are 14 residues in the CDR3.

This clone has just one count. This CDR3 is CASSPRTRNTDTQYF. For the CDR3, the DNA is TGTGCCAGCAGCCCCCGGACTAGAAACACAGATACGCAGTATTTT. This chain links TRBV13 with TRBJ2-3; 7 nucleotides line up with TRBD2. Germline assignment: CDR1 PRHDT and CDR2 FYEKMQ (reference sequence). With 5 bases clipped from V and 2 bases from J, the junction kept 7 bases outside the gene matches. This CDR3 comprises 15 residues.

This chain links TRBV5-5 with TRBJ2-5; 9 positions match TRBD1. The J segment lost 2 bases and the V segment lost 4 bases, leaving 18 bases of the junction unmatched. The CDR3 has 19 amino acids. The germline gives CDR1 SGHKS, CDR2 YYEKEE (reference sequence). The CDR3 here is CASSARRGTGSPLQETQYF. In DNA, the CDR3 is TGTGCCAGCAGCGCCCGGCGCGGGACAGGGTCCCCACTTCAAGAGACCCAGTACTTC.